These 7 T cell receptor beta chains were sequenced from one sample in a study of OX40 agonist ivuxolimab in advanced cancers. Clones were read by immunoSEQ multiplex PCR, and TCRdb kept only the in-frame ones, dropping some. The sample lists tens of thousands of clones; 74% were seen once. Source: CD4+ or CD8+ T cells sorted from blood, taken in a trial of the OX40 agonist ivuxolimab. These receptors all stem from an adult with an advanced solid tumor such as melanoma, head and neck, liver or kidney cancer.

The chain couples TRBV30 to TRBJ1-2; D possibly corresponds to TRBD1 (6 bases). V dropped 0 bases and J dropped 2 bases, with 13 bases sitting between them. CDR3 size: 15 residues. Germline V gene lookup returns CDR1 GTSNPN and CDR2 SVGIG (reference sequence). In DNA, the CDR3 is TGTGCCTGGAGTGTGCTGGGGGCAGGAAACTATGGCTACACCTTC. It is translated as CAWSVLGAGNYGYTF.

The CDR3 DNA follows: TGTGCCAGCAGCCATGGGGGGTACGAGCAGTACGTC. The encoded protein is CASSHGGYEQYV. The V call is TRBV11-2, the J call TRBJ2-7; tentative D call: TRBD2 (6 bases). The V and J ends lost 5 bases and 4 bases respectively, with 9 bases between them. CDR1 and CDR2 (germline): SGHAT, FQNNGV. This CDR3 comprises 12 residues.

The rearrangement links TRBV10-1 to TRBJ1-5; 7 bases line up with TRBD1. Germline values: CDR1 WNHNN, CDR2 SYGVQD (reference sequence). The length of the CDR3 is 16 residues. Trimming at V came to 3 bases and at J to 5 bases, leaving 10 bases not matched to a gene. CDR3 loop: CASSDQGGYFDQPQHF. As DNA, the CDR3 is TGCGCCAGCAGTGACCAGGGGGGTTATTTCGATCAGCCCCAGCATTTT.

The rearrangement joins TRBV9 to TRBJ1-2; 10 nucleotides agree with TRBD1. The junction had 3 bases not matched to a gene; V was cut back by 2 bases and J by 8 bases. CDR1 and CDR2 (germline): SGDLS, YYNGEE. The CDR3 runs 13 residues. The CDR3 region is CASSVTGGRGYTF. CDR3 nucleotides: TGTGCCAGCAGCGTGACAGGGGGCCGGGGCTACACCTTC.

This chain links TRBV5-8 with TRBJ1-4, with D possibly matching TRBD1 (5 bases). The CDR3 is made up of 14 amino acids. Germline V gene lookup returns CDR1 SGHTS and CDR2 YDEGEE. Trimming took 4 bases from V and 4 from J, leaving 11 bases between them. The CDR3 DNA is TGTGCCAGCAGCCACTCGGGGGTTAATGAAAAACTGTTTTTT. Translating it yields CASSHSGVNEKLFF.

This clone was detected only once. The V and J genes are TRBV6-6 and TRBJ2-3; 7 nucleotides agree with TRBD2. The CDR3 is 14 amino acids. Unmatched junction bases numbered 5, after V lost 2 bases and J lost 6 bases. The germline gives CDR1 MNHNY, CDR2 SVGAGI (reference sequence). The CDR3 DNA reads as TGTGCCAGCAGTTACCCGGCTAGCGGTGATACGCAGTATTTT. It codes for CASSYPASGDTQYF.

This chain uses TRBV5-1 with TRBJ1-1; 7 bases map to TRBD1. CDR3 size: 15 residues. The germline V gene has CDR1 SGHRS and CDR2 YFSETQ. V shed 5 bases and J 1 base; nucleotides not matched to a gene: 8. CDR3: CASRPGGTANTEAFF. CDR3 in DNA: TGCGCCAGCAGGCCGGGCGGGACAGCGAACACTGAAGCTTTCTTT. Supplemented by reference TRBV5-1 and TRBJ1-1, the full variable domain reads KAGVTQTPRYLIKTRGQQVTLSCSPISGHRSVSWYQQTPGQGLQFLFEYFSETQRNKGNFPGRFSGRQFSNSRSEMNVSTLELGDSALYLCASRPGGTANTEAFFGQGTRLTVV.